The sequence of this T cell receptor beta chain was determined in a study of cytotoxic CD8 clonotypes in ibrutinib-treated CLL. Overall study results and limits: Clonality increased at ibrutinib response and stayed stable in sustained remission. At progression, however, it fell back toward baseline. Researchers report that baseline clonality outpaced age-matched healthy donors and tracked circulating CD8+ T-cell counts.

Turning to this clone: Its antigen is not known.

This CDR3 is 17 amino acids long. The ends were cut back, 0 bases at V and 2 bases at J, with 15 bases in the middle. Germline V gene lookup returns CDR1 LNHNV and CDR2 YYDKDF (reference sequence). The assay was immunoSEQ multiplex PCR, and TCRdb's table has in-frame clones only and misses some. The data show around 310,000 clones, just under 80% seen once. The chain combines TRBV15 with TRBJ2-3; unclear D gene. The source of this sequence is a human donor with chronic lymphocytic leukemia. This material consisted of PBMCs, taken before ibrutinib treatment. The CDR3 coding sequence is TGTGCCACCAGCAGAGATGAAGGCATACGAGCCACAGATACGCAGTATTTT. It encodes CATSRDEGIRATDTQYF.